This T cell receptor (beta chain) is from a study of blood T cell repertoires in COVID-19. For the study at large: From the United States, Italy and Spain came samples of acute and convalescent COVID-19. PBMCs, B-cell-depleted T cells, or T cells provided the cDNA or gDNA that made up the material.

The CDR3 length is 16 residues. Germline assignment: CDR1 SGDLS and CDR2 YYNGEE. Trimming removed 4 bases from V and 5 bases from J; junction bases left unmatched: 13. Authors' processing steps: Quantification of nucleated cells was approximated via reference gene primer amplification. Libraries were prepared by immunoSEQ multiplex PCR; TCRdb keeps only in-frame clonotypes and omits some of them. The DNA gave D and trimming, while V, J and clone size come from that table. The sample holds about 50,000 clones, about three quarters seen once. Material for sequencing was peripheral blood. The sequence derives from a man over 45 with active or convalescent COVID-19. This sequence joins TRBV9 and TRBJ2-7; 9 bases are shared with TRBD1. The CDR3 loop reads CASSLTAGTGSHEQYF. CDR3 coding DNA: TGTGCCAGCAGCCTAACGGCCGGGACAGGGAGCCACGAGCAGTACTTC.